This T cell receptor (beta chain) was identified during a study of OX40 agonist ivuxolimab in advanced cancers. Whole-study context: Every patient in dose escalation had hepatocellular carcinoma, melanoma, renal cell or head and neck cancer.

Some clones are missing from TCRdb's copy, which holds only in-frame ones; the method was immunoSEQ multiplex PCR. The sample includes about 73,000 clones, around 84% seen only once; the top ten take 2% to 2.5%. The J segment lost 5 bases and the V segment lost 6 bases, leaving 6 bases of the junction unmatched. Per germline, CDR1 SGHVS and CDR2 FQNEAQ. There are 13 residues in the CDR3. For this clone: What it recognizes is unknown.

Points from the study as a whole: The mean number of expanded clones was higher in CD8+ T cells than in CD4+.

The receptor was isolated from an adult with an advanced solid tumor such as melanoma, head and neck, liver or kidney cancer. The chain couples TRBV7-8 to TRBJ2-7; 8 bases are a match to TRBD1. Sequences were derived from CD4+ or CD8+ T cells sorted from blood, sampled in a trial of the OX40 agonist ivuxolimab. As DNA, the CDR3 is TGTGCCAGCAGACTTACAGGGGGGAACGAGCAGTACTTC. Amino acid sequence: CASRLTGGNEQYF.